This TCR beta chain is from a study of OX40 agonist ivuxolimab in advanced cancers. Germline CDR1 is SGHNT and CDR2 is YYREEE (reference sequence). The CDR3 extends over 15 amino acids. V was trimmed by 10 bases and J by 1 base, leaving 20 bases between them. For this clone: The antigen is undetermined.

Findings and limits, study-wide: What antigens the expanded peripheral T cells recognized was never established.

This table comes from immunoSEQ multiplex PCR, and its TCRdb copy is limited to in-frame clones, with some not included. The profile covers under 90,000 clones, with over 85% appearing a single time and more than 0.3% taken by the ten largest. The TCR originated in an adult with an advanced solid tumor such as melanoma, head and neck, liver or kidney cancer. The input for sequencing was CD4+ or CD8+ T cells sorted from blood, taken in a trial of the OX40 agonist ivuxolimab. The chain is built from TRBV5-4 and TRBJ1-2; D ambiguous. In DNA form, the CDR3 reads TGTGCCTCAGCCCGGAACGAGGGAGTTAACTATGGCTACACCTTC. Translating it yields CASARNEGVNYGYTF.